Listed here are 15 T cell receptor beta chains from one sample, sequenced in a study of blood T cells in healthy people across ages. The use of a sample-barcoded 5' primer and a J-beta primer mix characterized a second PCR of roughly 6 to 11 cycles. MiXCR, run by TCRdb on the 5' RACE reads, gives a single entry per CDR3 protein. The sample holds roughly 1.7 million distinct CDR3 sequences, 34% seen once. Sequenced: blood. The origin of the receptors is a young woman in good health.

This clonotype has at least ten counts. CDR3 region: CSVAGQKPYNEQFF. The CDR3 bases are TGCAGCGTTGCGGGACAGAAACCCTACAATGAGCAGTTCTTC. The chain carries TRBV29-1 and TRBJ2-1; 7 nucleotides line up with TRBD1. CDR3 length equals 14 residues. The J segment lost 2 bases and the V segment lost 4 bases, leaving 5 bases of the junction unmatched. CDR1 is SQVTM, CDR2 ANQGSEA, per germline.

The V and J genes are TRBV12-3 or TRBV12-4 and TRBJ2-3; 7 nucleotides match TRBD1. Trimming cost V 8 bases and J 4 bases; bases outside gene matches: 6. This CDR3 region has 13 residues. CDR3 loop: CASLPTGADTQYF. In DNA, the CDR3 is TGTGCCAGCCTCCCCACAGGGGCAGATACGCAGTATTTT.

Here the CDR3 DNA reads TGTGCCAGCAGGCAGGGAGCAGGGCCCTATAATTCACCCCTCCACTTT. It is translated as CASRQGAGPYNSPLHF. The chain has TRBV27 and TRBJ1-6; a possible D gene is TRBD1 (5 bases). The V and J ends lost 6 bases and 2 bases respectively, with 14 bases between them. CDR1 is MNHEY, CDR2 SMNVEV, per germline (reference sequence). The CDR3 has 16 amino acids.

The sample holds a few counts of this clonotype. This rearrangement joins TRBV29-1 to TRBJ1-5; the match to TRBD1 covers 8 bases. Germline trimming cut 8 bases from V and 4 bases from J; bases unmatched to any gene: 4. The germline V gene has CDR1 SQVTM and CDR2 ANQGSEA. CDR3 size: 12 residues. Here the CDR3 DNA reads TGCAGCATACGACAGGGGAATCAGCCCCAGCATTTT. Protein: CSIRQGNQPQHF. Full variable domain (missing parts from reference TRBV29-1 and TRBJ1-5): SAVISQKPSRDICQRGTSLTIQCQVDSQVTMMFWYRQQPGQSLTLIATANQGSEATYESGFVIDKFPISRPNLTFSTLTVSNMSPEDSSIYLCSIRQGNQPQHFGDGTRLSIL.

This clonotype was picked up many times. This sequence joins TRBV6-1 and TRBJ2-5; TRBD2 matches 10 bases. V trimming: 5 bases; J trimming: 1 base; junction bases outside the gene matches: 4. The CDR3 totals 15 residues. Per the germline V gene, CDR1 is MNHNS and CDR2 is SASEGT. CDR3 sequence: CASSFGLAAQETQYF. CDR3 DNA: TGTGCCAGCAGTTTTGGACTAGCGGCCCAAGAGACCCAGTACTTC.

To note about this clonotype: It may be a read error: a sequence one base away is much more abundant. This sequence joins TRBV5-5 and TRBJ2-1; D ambiguous. The CDR3 is 14 amino acids. V dropped 0 bases and J dropped 9 bases, with 13 bases sitting between them. Germline V lookup: CDR1 SGHKS, CDR2 YYEKEE (reference sequence). CDR3 region: CASSLGLGRAEQFF. The CDR3, as DNA: TGTGCCAGCAGCTTGGGGTTGGGTAGAGCTGAGCAGTTCTTC.

The CDR3 DNA reads as TGCGCCAGCAGCTTAACAACAGGGGGGAGGTCACCCCTCCACTTT. Residues: CASSLTTGGRSPLHF. J is TRBJ1-6 and V is TRBV5-1; 8 bases fit TRBD1. The CDR3 has 15 residues. V lost 2 bases to trimming and J lost 10 bases; unmatched junction nucleotides: 8. Looked up from germline, CDR1 is SGHRS and CDR2 is YFSETQ.

The rearrangement joins TRBV6-1 to TRBJ2-1; the match to TRBD2 covers 11 bases. Germline trimming cut 6 bases from V and 5 bases from J; bases unmatched to any gene: 12. Germline V lookup: CDR1 MNHNS, CDR2 SASEGT. The CDR3 has 17 residues. CDR3 loop: CASRDLAGGRENNEQFF. The CDR3 DNA follows: TGTGCCAGCAGGGACCTAGCGGGGGGCAGAGAAAACAATGAGCAGTTCTTC.

This clonotype was counted a few times. This sequence joins TRBV9 and TRBJ1-2, with D possibly TRBD1 on 5 matching bases. Germline V gene data show CDR1 as SGDLS and CDR2 as YYNGEE. This CDR3 is 13 amino acids long. The V gene lost 1 base and the J gene lost 5 bases, with 9 bases spanning the gap. CDR3 protein: CASSVLQGYGYTF. CDR3 nucleotides: TGTGCCAGCAGCGTACTCCAGGGATATGGCTACACCTTC.

The rearrangement links TRBV5-1 to TRBJ2-1; D remains unclear. The CDR3 runs to 12 residues. V shed 6 bases and J shed 7 bases, with 11 bases lying between them. CDR1 is SGHRS, CDR2 YFSETQ, per germline. CDR3 nucleotide sequence: TGCGCCAGCACCCTTCAACAGAATGAGCAGTTCTTC. Translation: CASTLQQNEQFF.

This clonotype has just a few counts. V is TRBV29-1 and J is TRBJ2-1, with 9 nucleotides matching TRBD2. The V gene end was trimmed by 7 bases and the J gene end by 8 bases; junction bases not matched to a gene: 15. The CDR3 is 15 amino acids. The germline CDR1 and CDR2 sequences are SQVTM and ANQGSEA. CDR3 in DNA: TGCAGCGCCAGAAACCCGCGGGGGGGCGGAGATGAGCAGTTCTTC. It is translated as CSARNPRGGGDEQFF.

This clonotype was detected only a few times. V gene TRBV7-2 combines with J gene TRBJ1-5, with 8 bases that match TRBD1. This CDR3 region has 15 residues. CDR1 and CDR2 from the germline V gene are SGHTA and FQGNSA. The V and J ends lost 5 bases and 5 bases, in that order; junction bases with no gene match: 8. CDR3 protein: CASSTDRASHQPQHF. For the CDR3, the DNA is TGTGCCAGCAGCACGGACAGGGCATCTCATCAGCCCCAGCATTTT. The full variable domain, its missing parts supplied by reference TRBV7-2 and TRBJ1-5, is GAGVSQSPSNKVTEKGKDVELRCDPISGHTALYWYRQSLGQGLEFLIYFQGNSAPDKSGLPSDRFSAERTGGSVSTLTIQRTQQEDSAVYLCASSTDRASHQPQHFGDGTRLSIL.

The gene calls are TRBV4-1 and TRBJ1-4; D is possibly TRBD1 (5 bases). The CDR3 covers 18 residues. The germline gives CDR1 MGHRA, CDR2 YSYEKL. V lost 1 base and J lost 3, with 18 bases in between. The CDR3 here is CASSQGLARSGPNEKLFF. In nucleotides, the CDR3 is TGCGCCAGCAGCCAAGGTCTTGCTAGGTCGGGGCCTAATGAAAAACTGTTTTTT.

The V call is TRBV27, the J call TRBJ2-7, with D perhaps TRBD1 (6 bases). CDR1 and CDR2 (germline): MNHEY, SMNVEV (reference sequence). Trimming removed 6 bases from V and 4 bases from J, with 16 bases in between. The CDR3 runs to 14 residues. The CDR3 spells CASRNRDNSYEQYF. In DNA, the CDR3 is TGTGCCAGCAGGAACCGGGACAACTCATACGAGCAGTACTTC.

This clonotype was counted between two and nine times. One end of the junction does not line up with germline, which may come from a read error. DNA of the CDR3: TGTGCCAGCACCCGGACTGCAGGGTACGGGCAGTACTTC. Translating it yields CASTRTAGYGQYF. The chain uses TRBV28 and TRBJ2-7; either TRBD1 or TRBD2 may supply D (5 bases each). The CDR3 has 13 amino acids. CDR1 and CDR2 (germline): MDHEN, SYDVKM.